This T cell receptor (beta chain) stems from a study of blood T cell repertoires in COVID-19. The overall study: Italy, Spain and the United States were the sources of the convalescent and acute COVID-19 samples. T cells, B-cell-depleted T cells, or PBMCs supplied cDNA or gDNA.

Original data processing: Amplified reference gene primers provided the basis for estimating nucleated cell counts. The table came from immunoSEQ multiplex PCR; TCRdb's copy has only in-frame clones and leaves some out. Clone size and V and J calls were adopted from that table, with D and trimming inferred from the DNA. The profile shows fewer than 250,000 clones, under 95% of them singletons. The germline gives CDR1 LNHDA, CDR2 SQIVND (reference sequence). The CDR3 contains 16 residues. Trimming removed 2 bases at V and 0 bases at J, with 11 bases between. The sample consisted of peripheral blood. The source is a man aged 25 to 40 with acute or convalescent COVID-19. The chain couples TRBV19 to TRBJ1-5; perhaps TRBD1 as D (5 bases). CDR3 DNA: TGTGCCAGTAGTATAACAGGAATCCTTAGCAATCAGCCCCAGCATTTT. The encoded protein is CASSITGILSNQPQHF.